These 27 T cell receptor beta chains originate from one sample sequenced in a study of shared clonotypes between healthy human individuals. The method was immunoSEQ multiplex PCR; TCRdb's version includes in-frame clones alone and lacks a portion of them. The table has roughly 450,000 clones, 79% seen once. The sequencing sample was made of PBMCs. Receptors originate from a woman between 40 and 55 years old in good health. Some clones in this sample may be carry-over from other donors' samples.

The chain joins TRBV7-7 to TRBJ2-5; D remains ambiguous. V lost 5 bases and J lost 5, with 9 bases in between. Germline loops: CDR1 SSHAT, CDR2 FNYEAQ (reference sequence). This CDR3 is 12 amino acids long. The CDR3: CASSQGGETQYF. The CDR3 DNA is TGTGCCAGCAGCCAAGGCGGTGAGACCCAGTACTTC. Full variable domain (outside the CDR3, taken from reference TRBV7-7 and TRBJ2-5): GAGVSQSPRYKVTKRGQDVTLRCDPISSHATLYWYQQALGQGPEFLTYFNYEAQPDKSGLPSDRFSAERPEGSISTLTIQRTEQRDSAMYRCASSQGGETQYFGPGTRLLVL.

The chain couples TRBV5-1 to TRBJ2-5; 9 nucleotides line up with TRBD1. CDR3 length: 14 amino acids. Germline V gives CDR1 SGHRS, CDR2 YFSETQ. V lost 0 bases, J lost 4 bases, and 1 base stayed unmatched. The CDR3 DNA follows: TGCGCCAGCAGCTTGGCGACAGGGGGAGAGACCCAGTACTTC. This encodes CASSLATGGETQYF.

The CDR3 is CASSQGTGRAYEQYF. In nucleotides, the CDR3 is TGCGCCAGCAGCCAGGGCACGGGGAGGGCCTACGAGCAGTACTTC. This chain joins TRBV4-3 and TRBJ2-7, with TRBD2 matching 7 bases. V lost 3 bases to trimming and J lost 2 bases; unmatched junction nucleotides: 7. The CDR3 contains 15 residues. Germline CDR1 and CDR2: LGHNA and YSLEER.

The sample holds a few counts of this clone. This chain uses TRBV27 with TRBJ2-1; 11 bases match TRBD2. Per the germline V gene, CDR1 is MNHEY and CDR2 is SMNVEV (reference sequence). Losses at the gene ends were 5 bases for V and 8 bases for J; bases not matched to a gene: 11. The CDR3 consists of 16 residues. CDR3 in amino acids: CASSVYSGRAADEQFF. CDR3 nucleotide sequence: TGTGCCAGCAGTGTCTATAGCGGGAGGGCCGCGGATGAGCAGTTCTTC.

V gene TRBV9 combines with J gene TRBJ2-1; D perhaps matches TRBD1 (6 bases). Germline values: CDR1 SGDLS, CDR2 YYNGEE. The CDR3 is 13 amino acids. The ends were cut back, 3 bases at V and 14 bases at J, with 18 bases in the middle. The CDR3 region has the DNA TGTGCCAGCAGCGCCACAGGGATTGGAGAGGAGTTCTTC. It yields the protein CASSATGIGEEFF.

The CDR3 sequence: CAWSAGGGINYEQYF. The CDR3, as DNA: TGTGCCTGGAGTGCCGGGGGGGGGATAAACTACGAGCAGTACTTC. The chain has TRBV30 and TRBJ2-7; the match to TRBD2 covers 8 bases. With 1 base clipped from V and 3 bases from J, the junction kept 8 bases outside the gene matches. Per germline, CDR1 GTSNPN and CDR2 SVGIG (reference sequence). The CDR3 length is 15 residues.

This chain connects TRBV2 to TRBJ2-7; D may be TRBD1 or TRBD2 (5 bases each). In germline, CDR1 is SNHLY, CDR2 FYNNEI. The ends were cut back, 5 bases at V and 7 bases at J, with 18 bases in the middle. This CDR3 has 14 residues. CDR3 residues: CASSNSLGDVEQYF. CDR3 in DNA: TGTGCCAGCAGTAACAGTCTCGGGGACGTAGAGCAGTACTTC.

The chain couples TRBV9 to TRBJ1-4; TRBD1 is a possible D gene (6 bases). The germline V gene has CDR1 SGDLS and CDR2 YYNGEE. The V and J ends lost 0 bases and 10 bases respectively, with 13 bases between them. The CDR3 runs to 14 residues. The CDR3 is CASSVATEGGKLFF. Here the CDR3 DNA reads TGTGCCAGCAGCGTAGCTACCGAGGGGGGAAAACTGTTTTTT.

V is TRBV5-1 and J is TRBJ2-3; maybe TRBD1 (5 bases). The germline V gene has CDR1 SGHRS and CDR2 YFSETQ. The V and J ends lost 0 bases and 2 bases respectively, with 13 bases between them. This CDR3 is built from 16 residues. The CDR3 nucleotides are TGCGCCAGCAGCTTGGGGGGCGCGTCGTCCACAGATACGCAGTATTTT. Encoded protein: CASSLGGASSTDTQYF.

CDR3 sequence (DNA): TGTGCCAGCAGCTTATGGGACAGGGATGATCAGCCCCAGCATTTT. This sequence encodes CASSLWDRDDQPQHF. The rearrangement joins TRBV7-8 to TRBJ1-5, with 9 bases aligning to TRBD1. After removal of 2 bases from V and 5 bases from J, the junction contained 4 bases not matched to a gene. The CDR3 totals 15 residues. Germline V gene lookup returns CDR1 SGHVS and CDR2 FQNEAQ.

The chain links TRBV7-2 to TRBJ2-1; TRBD2 agrees at 13 bases. The ends lost 6 bases at V and 10 bases at J; junction bases unmatched: 9. CDR1 and CDR2 from the germline V gene are SGHTA and FQGNSA. The CDR3 loop spans 15 amino acids. CDR3 nucleotide sequence: TGTGCCAGCAGGCCTACTAGCGGGAGGGCCGGGGAGCAGTTCTTC. It encodes CASRPTSGRAGEQFF.

J is TRBJ1-1 and V is TRBV27; D remains unclear. The CDR3 consists of 13 residues. Germline CDR1 reads MNHEY; CDR2 reads SMNVEV (reference sequence). The V end was cut by 6 bases, the J end by 1 base, with 9 bases between. The CDR3: CASRLGKNTEAFF. CDR3 sequence (DNA): TGTGCCAGCAGATTAGGAAAGAACACTGAAGCTTTCTTT.

This clone was detected only once. V gene TRBV27 combines with J gene TRBJ2-1, with D possibly TRBD2 on 7 matching bases. CDR3 length: 14 amino acids. Germline V lookup: CDR1 MNHEY, CDR2 SMNVEV (reference sequence). V dropped 7 bases and J dropped 7 bases, with 17 bases sitting between them. CDR3 sequence: CASTIGGGRNEQFF. The CDR3 nucleotides read TGTGCCAGCACCATAGGGGGGGGGAGGAATGAGCAGTTCTTC.

V is TRBV5-1 and J is TRBJ2-1; 9 bases match TRBD1. CDR3 size: 15 residues. The germline V gene encodes CDR1 SGHRS and CDR2 YFSETQ. Unmatched junction bases numbered 12, after V lost 4 bases and J lost 10 bases. CDR3 nucleotide sequence: TGCGCCAGCAGCCGGGACAGGGTAGTGGGGGCGGAGCAGTTCTTC. Amino acid sequence: CASSRDRVVGAEQFF.

The rearrangement uses TRBV4-2 and TRBJ1-2; TRBD1 is a possible D gene (6 bases). In germline, CDR1 is LGHNA, CDR2 YNFKEQ. The V and J ends lost 3 bases and 3 bases respectively, with 14 bases between them. This CDR3 region has 15 residues. CDR3 sequence (DNA): TGTGCCAGCAGCCACCTCCTGGACAGAGACTATGGCTACACCTTC. This codes for CASSHLLDRDYGYTF.

At least ten counts were recorded for this clone. The chain uses TRBV11-2 and TRBJ2-1; 9 bases align to TRBD2. V dropped 5 bases and J dropped 0; count of bases not matched to a gene: 5. The CDR3 sequence is 16 residues long. CDR1 is SGHAT, CDR2 FQNNGV, per germline. Here the CDR3 reads CASSTSGSSSYNEQFF. In DNA, the CDR3 is TGTGCCAGCAGCACTAGCGGGTCCAGCTCCTACAATGAGCAGTTCTTC. Complete variable domain (other parts from reference TRBV11-2 and TRBJ2-1): EAGVAQSPRYKIIEKRQSVAFWCNPISGHATLYWYQQILGQGPKLLIQFQNNGVVDDSQLPKDRFSAERLKGVDSTLKIQPAKLEDSAVYLCASSTSGSSSYNEQFFGPGTRLTVL.

V and J are TRBV10-3 and TRBJ2-2, with TRBD2 identical over 13 bases. The ends lost 11 bases at V and 6 bases at J; junction bases unmatched: 9. Germline assignment: CDR1 ENHRY and CDR2 SYGVKD. The CDR3 covers 15 residues. The CDR3 DNA reads as TGTGCCTCCAGCGGACTAGCGGGAGAGGCCGGGGAGCTGTTTTTT. This encodes CASSGLAGEAGELFF.

This sequence joins TRBV6-5 and TRBJ2-2; TRBD2 agrees at 10 bases. The junction had 6 bases not matched to a gene; V was cut back by 2 bases and J by 6 bases. Per germline, CDR1 MNHEY and CDR2 SVGAGI. The CDR3 contains 16 residues. CDR3 loop: CASSYALAGVAGELFF. CDR3 nucleotide sequence: TGTGCCAGCAGTTACGCTCTAGCGGGAGTAGCCGGGGAGCTGTTTTTT.

The V and J genes are TRBV28 and TRBJ2-5, with no clear D. The ends were cut back, 2 bases at V and 5 bases at J, with 15 bases in the middle. In germline, CDR1 is MDHEN, CDR2 SYDVKM. CDR3 length equals 15 residues. The CDR3 protein is CASSLVADLMETQYF. The CDR3 DNA is TGTGCCAGCAGTTTAGTAGCAGACCTTATGGAGACCCAGTACTTC. The whole variable domain, remainder taken from reference TRBV28 and TRBJ2-5, is DVKVTQSSRYLVKRTGEKVFLECVQDMDHENMFWYRQDPGLGLRLIYFSYDVKMKEKGDIPEGYSVSREKKERFSLILESASTNQTSMYLCASSLVADLMETQYFGPGTRLLVL.

The chain is built from TRBV15 and TRBJ2-7; 12 bases line up with TRBD2. The CDR3 runs to 16 residues. The junction had 2 bases not matched to a gene; V was cut back by 0 bases and J by 2 bases. The germline CDR1 and CDR2 sequences are LNHNV and YYDKDF (reference sequence). The CDR3 sequence is CATSRDPSGRAYEQYF. The CDR3 DNA follows: TGTGCCACCAGCAGAGATCCTAGCGGGAGGGCCTACGAGCAGTACTTC.

The chain is built from TRBV19 and TRBJ1-4, with a tentative D call TRBD1 (6 bases). This CDR3 contains 15 residues. From germline, CDR1 is LNHDA and CDR2 SQIVND (reference sequence). Trimming cost V 1 base and J 4 bases, with 10 bases left between them. CDR3 region: CASSIVDRLNEKLFF. DNA for the CDR3: TGTGCCAGTAGTATAGTGGACAGACTTAATGAAAAACTGTTTTTT.

This chain links TRBV5-4 with TRBJ2-5; 9 nucleotides align to TRBD1. J was trimmed by 4 bases and V by 2 bases; bases with no gene match: 6. From germline, CDR1 is SGHNT and CDR2 YYREEE (reference sequence). The CDR3 totals 15 residues. The CDR3 DNA is TGTGCCAGCAGCTTTGCGGGACAGGGATCAGAGACCCAGTACTTC. It is translated as CASSFAGQGSETQYF.

The chain combines TRBV4-2 with TRBJ2-7; weak D call: TRBD1 (6 bases). CDR1 and CDR2 (germline): LGHNA, YNFKEQ. The CDR3 has 16 amino acids. The ends were cut back, 1 base at V and 3 bases at J, with 16 bases in the middle. CDR3 amino acids: CASSQGTEDRGYEQYF. CDR3 nucleotide sequence: TGTGCCAGCAGCCAAGGGACAGAAGATAGGGGCTACGAGCAGTACTTC.

This clone was picked up a small number of times. The J gene is TRBJ2-2, the V gene TRBV4-3; D gene uncertain. V lost 6 bases to trimming and J lost 4 bases, with 6 bases between them. CDR3 length: 12 residues. Germline V gene lookup returns CDR1 LGHNA and CDR2 YSLEER. The CDR3 sequence is CASRSPTGELFF. The CDR3 DNA follows: TGCGCCAGCAGGAGTCCCACCGGGGAGCTGTTTTTT.

The V and J genes are TRBV7-9 and TRBJ2-4; 16 bases match TRBD2. Germline values: CDR1 SEHNR, CDR2 FQNEAQ (reference sequence). The CDR3 is made up of 19 amino acids. V lost 4 bases to trimming and J lost 3 bases; unmatched junction nucleotides: 9. DNA of the CDR3: TGTGCCAGCAGCTATCAACCTGGGACTAGCGGGAGGGGCAAAAACATTCAGTACTTC. Amino acids: CASSYQPGTSGRGKNIQYF.

This clone has more than one count but fewer than ten. The chain joins TRBV14 to TRBJ2-2; unclear D gene. The CDR3 covers 14 residues. Germline-derived CDR1 and CDR2 are SGHDN and FVKESK. Trimming shortened V by 3 bases and J by 3 bases, and 8 bases separated the two germline ends. CDR3 sequence (DNA): TGTGCCAGCAGCCAGGGATTGGACACCGGGGAGCTGTTTTTT. Translated, it gives CASSQGLDTGELFF.

This clone was seen a handful of times. The chain employs TRBV7-2 and TRBJ2-2; no definite D call. This CDR3 is 12 amino acids long. Germline CDR1 is SGHTA and CDR2 is FQGNSA. V was clipped by 2 bases and J by 5 bases, with 3 bases between them. CDR3 DNA: TGTGCCAGCAGCTTACTTACCGGGGAGCTGTTTTTT. Its translation: CASSLLTGELFF.